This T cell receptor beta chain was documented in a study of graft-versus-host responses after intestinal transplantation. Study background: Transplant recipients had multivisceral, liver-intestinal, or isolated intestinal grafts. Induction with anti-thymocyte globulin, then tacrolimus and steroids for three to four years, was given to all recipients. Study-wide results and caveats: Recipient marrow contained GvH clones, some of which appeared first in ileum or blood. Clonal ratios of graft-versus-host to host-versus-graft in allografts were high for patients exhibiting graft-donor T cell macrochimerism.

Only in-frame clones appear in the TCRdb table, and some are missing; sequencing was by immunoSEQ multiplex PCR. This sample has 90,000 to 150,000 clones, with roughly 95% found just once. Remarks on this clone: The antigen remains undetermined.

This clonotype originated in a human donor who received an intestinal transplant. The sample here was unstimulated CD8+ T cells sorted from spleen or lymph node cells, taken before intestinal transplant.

As DNA, the CDR3 is TGTGCCAGTAGCCCCCAGGGGATAGGCACCGGGGAGCTGTTTTTT. This sequence encodes CASSPQGIGTGELFF. The rearrangement uses TRBV25-1 and TRBJ2-2, with a possible D match to TRBD1 (6 bases). In germline, CDR1 is MGHDK, CDR2 SYGVNS. The CDR3 is 15 residues long. V was clipped by 9 bases and J by 4 bases, with 18 bases between them.